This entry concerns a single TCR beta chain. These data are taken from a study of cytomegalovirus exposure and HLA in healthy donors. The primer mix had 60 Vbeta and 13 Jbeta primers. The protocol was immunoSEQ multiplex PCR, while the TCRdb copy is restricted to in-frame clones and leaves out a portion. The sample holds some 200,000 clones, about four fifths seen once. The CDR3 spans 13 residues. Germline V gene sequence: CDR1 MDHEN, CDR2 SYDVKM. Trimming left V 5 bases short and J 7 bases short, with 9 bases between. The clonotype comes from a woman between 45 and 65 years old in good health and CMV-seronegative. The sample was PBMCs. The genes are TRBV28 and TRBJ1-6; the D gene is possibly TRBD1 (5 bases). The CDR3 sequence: CASSRDRNSPLHF. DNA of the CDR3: TGTGCCAGCAGTCGTGACAGAAATTCACCCCTCCACTTT.